The 2 T cell receptor beta chains reported below all come from one sample, sequenced in a study of beta chain features in type 1 diabetes. Study-level results: Across all four CD4+ subsets, people with type 1 diabetes showed modestly shorter TCRB CDR3s.

The entirety of the isolated RNA underwent reverse transcription, so expressed TCRB transcripts were sequenced. Sequencing used immunoSEQ multiplex PCR; TCRdb keeps in-frame clones, though not all of them. Here the sample spans 200,000 to 250,000 clones, 15% to 20% being singletons. These receptors are not linked to any known antigen. The sequenced material came from naive CD4+ T cells from blood. The receptors originated from a man under 40 with type 1 diabetes.

Only a few counts were recorded for this clone. V and J are TRBV29-1 and TRBJ2-7; D is possibly TRBD1 or TRBD2 (5 bases each). V was shortened by 7 bases and J by 2 bases, with 18 bases between the two germline ends. Looked up from germline, CDR1 is SQVTM and CDR2 is ANQGSEA. This CDR3 has 14 residues. The CDR3 loop is CSAEVGVFTYEQYF. CDR3 in DNA: TGCAGCGCGGAGGTAGGGGTCTTCACCTACGAGCAGTACTTC.

The chain employs TRBV7-7 and TRBJ2-2, with D maybe TRBD1 (5 bases). Germline-derived CDR1 and CDR2 are SSHAT and FNYEAQ (reference sequence). The CDR3 sequence is 14 residues long. CDR3 region: CATGSILNTGELFF. CDR3 sequence (DNA): TGTGCAACAGGTTCGATCCTTAACACCGGGGAGCTGTTTTTT.